A selection of T cell receptor beta chains follows, all from one sample in a study of type 1 regulatory T cells. These receptors have no identified antigens. TCRdb used MiXCR to reprocess the reads, holding one entry per CDR3 protein. The sample yields roughly 68,000 distinct CDR3 sequences, 55% to 80% seen once. Sequencing was done on a sample of cultured T cells, either the whole culture or a sorted T cell fraction (not recorded which). The receptors come from a human donor in good health. CDR3s include the opening cysteine and the closing phenylalanine or tryptophan. Each record gives: D gene, clone size, V gene, CDR3 length, J gene, CDR3 protein, CDR3 DNA. The D gene is left open where the match is weak. Only part of the rows carry a size: once, few, many, or a class if the clone is expanded.

d_call: .
clone_size: .
v_call: TRBV5-1
cdr3_length: 14
j_call: TRBJ1-1
cdr3_aa: CASSLNSGGTEAFF
cdr3_nt: TGCGCCAGCAGCTTAAACTCGGGGGGCACTGAAGCTTTCTTT

d_call: .
clone_size: .
v_call: TRBV5-1
cdr3_length: 14
j_call: TRBJ2-3
cdr3_aa: CASSLDSALDTQYF
cdr3_nt: TGCGCCAGCAGCTTGGACAGTGCATTAGATACGCAGTATTTT

d_call: TRBD2
clone_size: .
v_call: TRBV20-1
cdr3_length: 17
j_call: TRBJ2-3
cdr3_aa: CSAHSGLAGAGTDTQYF
cdr3_nt: TGCAGTGCCCACTCCGGACTAGCGGGAGCGGGCACAGATACGCAGTATTTT

d_call: .
clone_size: .
v_call: TRBV3-1
cdr3_length: 14
j_call: TRBJ2-7
cdr3_aa: CASSQAVSYGEQYF
cdr3_nt: TGTGCCAGCAGCCAAGCAGTTAGCTATGGCGAGCAGTACTTC

d_call: TRBD2
clone_size: few
v_call: TRBV6-6
cdr3_length: 14
j_call: TRBJ2-2
cdr3_aa: CASTLIAGTGELFF
cdr3_nt: TGTGCCAGCACCTTGATAGCGGGCACCGGGGAGCTGTTTTTT

d_call: TRBD2
clone_size: .
v_call: TRBV20-1
cdr3_length: 16
j_call: TRBJ2-2
cdr3_aa: CSARKSGTSTTGELFF
cdr3_nt: TGCAGTGCTAGAAAGTCCGGGACTAGCACCACCGGGGAGCTGTTTTTT

d_call: TRBD1
clone_size: .
v_call: TRBV27
cdr3_length: 14
j_call: TRBJ1-1
cdr3_aa: CASSWVKGATEAFF
cdr3_nt: TGTGCCAGCAGCTGGGTTAAGGGGGCCACTGAAGCTTTCTTT

d_call: .
clone_size: .
v_call: TRBV5-1
cdr3_length: 15
j_call: TRBJ2-7
cdr3_aa: CASSLDNLGVREQYF
cdr3_nt: TGCGCCAGCAGCTTGGACAATTTAGGGGTCCGGGAGCAGTACTTC

d_call: .
clone_size: .
v_call: TRBV5-6
cdr3_length: 14
j_call: TRBJ1-5
cdr3_aa: CASSLRADNQPQHF
cdr3_nt: TGTGCCAGCAGCTTGCGGGCGGACAATCAGCCCCAGCATTTT

d_call: TRBD1
clone_size: .
v_call: TRBV18
cdr3_length: 15
j_call: TRBJ1-1
cdr3_aa: CASSPQQGMGTEAFF
cdr3_nt: TGTGCCAGCTCACCACAACAGGGGATGGGAACTGAAGCTTTCTTT

d_call: TRBD1
clone_size: .
v_call: TRBV12-3/TRBV12-4
cdr3_length: 18
j_call: TRBJ1-3
cdr3_aa: CASSALLGTARSGNTIYF
cdr3_nt: TGTGCCAGCAGTGCGTTGCTAGGGACAGCAAGGAGCGGAAACACCATATATTTT

d_call: .
clone_size: .
v_call: TRBV20-1
cdr3_length: 13
j_call: TRBJ2-1
cdr3_aa: CSAPLLRSNEQFF
cdr3_nt: TGCAGTGCTCCCCTGCTTCGTTCCAATGAGCAGTTCTTC

d_call: .
clone_size: .
v_call: TRBV6-2/TRBV6-3
cdr3_length: 17
j_call: TRBJ1-5
cdr3_aa: CASSPPRYRSNNQPQHF
cdr3_nt: TGTGCCAGCAGTCCCCCCCGCTACAGGAGCAACAATCAGCCCCAGCATTTT